The clone carrying this T cell receptor (beta chain) was counted between two and nine times. Its cognate antigen is unknown. The data were obtained in a study of beta chain features in type 1 diabetes. Trimming removed 5 bases from V and 0 bases from J, with 6 bases in between. This CDR3 is built from 13 residues. Germline loops: CDR1 KGHSH, CDR2 LQKENI. A single heparinised blood sample, averaging about 120 mL, was obtained per donor. Expressed TCRB transcripts were sequenced after all isolated RNA was converted to cDNA. Here immunoSEQ multiplex PCR was the method, and the copy in TCRdb shows in-frame clones only, minus some. The data contain more than 140,000 clones, 9.5% to 10% of them singletons. General study findings and limits: Patients showed naive, central memory and Treg TCRB repertoires that appeared more similar than those of healthy donors.

This TCR was recovered from a woman in her thirties or forties in good health. This chain uses TRBV18 with TRBJ2-3; D is unclear. The sequencing input was central memory CD4+ T cells from blood. DNA of the CDR3: TGTGCCAGCTCAACAACGAGCACAGATACGCAGTATTTT. Residues: CASSTTSTDTQYF.